Below are 23 T cell receptor beta chains sequenced from a single sample in a study of blood T cell repertoires in COVID-19. The table came from immunoSEQ multiplex PCR; TCRdb's copy has only in-frame clones and leaves some out. Altogether 95,000 to 130,000 clones are present, less than 90% being singletons, with the ten largest covering under 2.5%. Specimen: peripheral blood. These TCRs come from a young man with acute or convalescent COVID-19.

V and J are TRBV6-5 and TRBJ2-5, with 7 bases identical to TRBD1. CDR1 is MNHEY and CDR2 is SVGAGI in the germline V gene. The length of the CDR3 is 15 residues. With V trimmed by 3 bases and J by 3 bases, 7 bases remained unmatched. The CDR3 protein is CASSYWGRGKETQYF. The CDR3 DNA reads TGTGCCAGCAGTTATTGGGGCAGGGGGAAAGAGACCCAGTACTTC.

This clone was recorded once. The V gene is TRBV6-5, the J gene TRBJ2-7, with D uncertain. This CDR3 region has 13 residues. Trimming stripped 6 bases from V and 2 bases from J, with 11 bases between. Looked up from germline, CDR1 is MNHEY and CDR2 is SVGAGI. CDR3 in amino acids: CASSRSPTYEQYV. The CDR3 coding sequence is TGTGCCAGCAGCCGATCCCCTACCTACGAGCAGTACGTC.

The rearrangement links TRBV6-5 to TRBJ2-3; maybe TRBD2 (5 bases). Germline V gene data show CDR1 as MNHEY and CDR2 as SVGAGI. The V end lost 7 bases, the J end lost 9 bases, and 17 bases lay between the germline ends. The CDR3 length is 13 residues. CDR3 in DNA: TGTGCCAGCACCGCGGTCAGAGGAGGAACGCAGTATTTT. Amino acid sequence: CASTAVRGGTQYF.

The chain couples TRBV13 to TRBJ1-1, with 11 bases aligning to TRBD1. CDR1 is PRHDT, CDR2 FYEKMQ, per germline (reference sequence). Germline trimming cut 5 bases from V and 6 bases from J; bases unmatched to any gene: 5. The CDR3 totals 14 residues. The CDR3 DNA is TGTGCCAGCAGCACGGACAGGGGGCAGTCTGAAGCTTTCTTT. This encodes CASSTDRGQSEAFF.

This clone was observed once. This sequence joins TRBV6-2 or TRBV6-3 and TRBJ1-5, with 8 positions matching TRBD1. The germline CDR1 and CDR2 sequences are MNHEY and SVGEGT. Trimming took 5 bases from V and 2 from J; bases not matched to a gene: 5. The CDR3 consists of 15 residues. The CDR3 DNA reads TGTGCCAGCAGTCTGCAGGGGGCGGGCAATCAGCCCCAGCATTTT. The encoded protein is CASSLQGAGNQPQHF.

This chain uses TRBV27 with TRBJ1-1; 10 bases are shared with TRBD1. There are 20 residues in the CDR3. Per germline, CDR1 MNHEY and CDR2 SMNVEV (reference sequence). J lost 3 bases, V lost 6 bases, and 22 bases had no gene match. CDR3 amino acids: CASRDRNDRGRNWGDTEAFF. The CDR3 DNA follows: TGTGCCAGCAGAGATCGAAACGACAGGGGGCGAAACTGGGGCGACACTGAAGCTTTCTTT.

The chain couples TRBV21-1 to TRBJ2-1; the D segment call TRBD1 is taken from the table without a DNA check. TRBV21-1 is an annotated pseudogene. CDR3 size: 16 residues. Here the CDR3 reads CASSGQGKTGRNEQFF. The CDR3 DNA is TGTGCCAGCAGTGGCCAGGGGAAAACGGGTAGGAATGAGCAGTTCTTC.

V usage is TRBV29-1 and J usage is TRBJ2-1; 9 bases match TRBD2. The V and J ends lost 4 bases and 5 bases, in that order; junction bases with no gene match: 6. The germline CDR1 and CDR2 sequences are SQVTM and ANQGSEA. The CDR3 has 14 amino acids. The CDR3: CSVGVAGANNEQFF. The CDR3 DNA reads TGCAGCGTTGGGGTAGCGGGGGCCAACAATGAGCAGTTCTTC.

The genes are TRBV7-9 and TRBJ1-4, with D perhaps matching TRBD1 (6 bases). CDR1 and CDR2 (germline): SEHNR, FQNEAQ (reference sequence). CDR3 size: 14 residues. V was trimmed by 4 bases and J by 8 bases, leaving 14 bases between them. The DNA of the CDR3 is TGTGCCAGCAGCTCCCGTGGGGGCGGGGAAAAACTGTTTTTT. The encoded protein is CASSSRGGGEKLFF.

V is TRBV5-1 and J is TRBJ2-7, with 7 bases lining up with TRBD1. This CDR3 has 15 residues. J gave up 2 bases and V 2 bases, and 7 bases lay outside the gene matches. Germline V lookup: CDR1 SGHRS, CDR2 YFSETQ. In nucleotides, the CDR3 is TGCGCCAGCAGCTTTGGAGGTACAGGGGCCTACGAGCAGTACTTC. It is translated as CASSFGGTGAYEQYF.

This sequence joins TRBV11-1 and TRBJ2-7, with a possible D match to TRBD2 (5 bases). CDR1 SGHAT and CDR2 FQDESV come from the germline V gene (reference sequence). The V gene lost 5 bases and the J gene lost 3 bases, with 20 bases spanning the gap. The length of the CDR3 is 16 residues. The CDR3 here is CASSPLLRASIYEQYF. For the CDR3, the DNA is TGTGCCAGCAGCCCGTTGCTGAGGGCGTCAATCTACGAGCAGTACTTC. The whole variable domain, remainder taken from reference TRBV11-1 and TRBJ2-7, is EAEVAQSPRYKITEKSQAVAFWCDPISGHATLYWYRQILGQGPELLVQFQDESVVDDSQLPKDRFSAERLKGVDSTLKIQPAELGDSAMYLCASSPLLRASIYEQYFGPGTRLTVT.

In this sample, this clone turned up a few times. This sequence joins TRBV5-1 and TRBJ2-5; 10 positions agree with TRBD2. Germline CDR1 is SGHRS and CDR2 is YFSETQ. The length of the CDR3 is 18 residues. V was pared by 4 bases and J by 1 base, with 13 bases of the junction left unmatched. The CDR3 spells CASSTQRGGPIAQETQYF. DNA for the CDR3: TGCGCCAGCAGCACACAGCGGGGGGGTCCCATCGCCCAAGAGACCCAGTACTTC.

This chain uses TRBV5-4 with TRBJ2-2; 10 bases align to TRBD1. The CDR3 consists of 15 residues. V lost 4 bases and J lost 4; bases outside the gene matches: 4. Germline lookup yields CDR1 SGHNT and CDR2 YYREEE (reference sequence). CDR3 in amino acids: CASSPGQGSTGELFF. CDR3 sequence (DNA): TGTGCCAGCAGCCCGGGACAGGGGAGCACCGGGGAGCTGTTTTTT.

This sequence joins TRBV7-9 and TRBJ2-1; 13 bases fit TRBD2. J lost 4 bases, V lost 5 bases, and 5 bases had no gene match. Per germline, CDR1 SEHNR and CDR2 FQNEAQ (reference sequence). The CDR3 contains 16 residues. The CDR3 loop reads CASSTTSGGSYNEQFF. The CDR3 coding sequence is TGTGCCAGCAGCACGACTAGCGGGGGGTCTTACAATGAGCAGTTCTTC. Looking up the rest from reference TRBV7-9 and TRBJ2-1 gives the full variable domain: DTGVSQNPRHKITKRGQNVTFRCDPISEHNRLYWYRQTLGQGPEFLTYFQNEAQLEKSRLLSDRFSAERPKGSFSTLEIQRTEQGDSAMYLCASSTTSGGSYNEQFFGPGTRLTVL.

The sample holds one count of this clone. V usage is TRBV5-1 and J usage is TRBJ2-7; D perhaps matches TRBD1 (6 bases). V dropped 2 bases and J dropped 4 bases, with 10 bases sitting between them. CDR1 and CDR2 from the germline V gene are SGHRS and YFSETQ. The CDR3 extends over 13 amino acids. Here the CDR3 reads CASSFGTFYEQYF. The CDR3 DNA reads TGCGCCAGCAGCTTCGGGACATTTTACGAGCAGTACTTC.

The chain combines TRBV5-5 with TRBJ2-7; D may be TRBD1 (5 bases). The CDR3 length is 14 residues. CDR1 is SGHKS, CDR2 YYEKEE, per germline (reference sequence). With 4 bases removed from V and 2 bases from J, the gap between germline ends came to 13 bases. The CDR3 bases are TGTGCCAGCAGCGCGACAGATACCACCTACGAGCAGTACTTC. The encoded protein is CASSATDTTYEQYF.

The V gene is TRBV4-1, the J gene TRBJ2-1; D perhaps matches TRBD1 (5 bases). CDR1 is MGHRA and CDR2 is YSYEKL in the germline V gene. The CDR3 is 14 amino acids. Between the trimmed V and J ends, which lost 0 bases and 4 bases, there was a span of 7 bases. CDR3 in DNA: TGCGCCAGCAGCCAAGAAGACAGTTACAATGAGCAGTTCTTC. Its protein product is CASSQEDSYNEQFF.

The gene calls are TRBV27 and TRBJ1-1; D may be TRBD1 (6 bases). V lost 3 bases and J lost 4, with 9 bases in between. The germline V gene has CDR1 MNHEY and CDR2 SMNVEV (reference sequence). CDR3 size: 13 residues. In nucleotides, the CDR3 is TGTGCCAGCAGTTTGGGCAGGGGCACTGAAGCTTTCTTT. It is translated as CASSLGRGTEAFF.

The chain couples TRBV27 to TRBJ2-2; 7 bases map to TRBD2. Germline V gene sequence: CDR1 MNHEY, CDR2 SMNVEV (reference sequence). The V segment lost 0 bases and the J segment 3 bases; nucleotides outside the gene matches: 7. The CDR3 contains 17 residues. CDR3 amino acids: CASSLSGGREYTGELFF. In nucleotides, the CDR3 is TGTGCCAGCAGTTTATCAGGTGGGCGGGAGTACACCGGGGAGCTGTTTTTT.

The chain couples TRBV19 to TRBJ2-1, with TRBD1 matching over 11 bases. The CDR3 totals 15 residues. Germline V gene sequence: CDR1 LNHDA, CDR2 SQIVND (reference sequence). The V segment lost 7 bases and the J segment 8 bases; nucleotides outside the gene matches: 10. CDR3 DNA sequence: TGTGCCAGTATGTCGCGGGACAGGGGGTTCTATGAGCAGTTCTTC. Translation gives CASMSRDRGFYEQFF.

This clone was seen once. This chain links TRBV15 with TRBJ2-7; the D is unclear. The CDR3 consists of 13 residues. Trimming removed 0 bases at V and 4 bases at J, with 7 bases between. From germline, CDR1 is LNHNV and CDR2 YYDKDF (reference sequence). The CDR3 reads CATSRDLGYEQYF. DNA of the CDR3: TGTGCCACCAGCAGAGATCTAGGATACGAGCAGTACTTC. Combining the CDR3 with reference TRBV15 and TRBJ2-7 gives the whole variable domain DAMVIQNPRYQVTQFGKPVTLSCSQTLNHNVMYWYQQKSSQAPKLLFHYYDKDFNNEADTPDNFQSRRPNTSFCFLDIRSPGLGDTAMYLCATSRDLGYEQYFGPGTRLTVT.

This clone has a handful of counts. V usage is TRBV19 and J usage is TRBJ1-2, with unresolved D. Trimming left V 6 bases short and J 2 bases short, with 13 bases between. The CDR3 consists of 14 residues. Germline V CDR1 and CDR2: LNHDA, SQIVND (reference sequence). CDR3 loop: CASSRSLTNYGYTF. CDR3 nucleotide sequence: TGTGCCAGTAGCCGAAGTCTTACAAACTATGGCTACACCTTC.

The V gene is TRBV6-5, the J gene TRBJ1-1, with 7 nucleotides matching TRBD1. This CDR3 region has 14 residues. Germline CDR1 and CDR2: MNHEY and SVGAGI. V shed 6 bases, J shed 3 bases, and the junction held 7 bases outside the gene matches. As DNA, the CDR3 is TGTGCCAGCAGATCACAGGGGTGGCACACTGAAGCTTTCTTT. Translation gives CASRSQGWHTEAFF.